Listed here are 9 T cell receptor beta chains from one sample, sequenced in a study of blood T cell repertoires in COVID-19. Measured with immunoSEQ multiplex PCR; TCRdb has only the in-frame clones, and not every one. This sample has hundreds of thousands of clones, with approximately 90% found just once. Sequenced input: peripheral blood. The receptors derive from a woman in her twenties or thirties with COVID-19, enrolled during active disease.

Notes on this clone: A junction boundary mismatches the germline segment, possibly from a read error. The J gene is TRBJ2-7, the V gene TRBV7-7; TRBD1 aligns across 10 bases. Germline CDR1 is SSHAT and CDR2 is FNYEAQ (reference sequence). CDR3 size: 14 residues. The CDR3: CASSRGQGAYEQYF. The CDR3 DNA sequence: TGTGCTAGCAGCCGCGGACAGGGGGCCTACGAGCAGTACTTC. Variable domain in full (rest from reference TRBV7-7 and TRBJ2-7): GAGVSQSPRYKVTKRGQDVTLRCDPISSHATLYWYQQALGQGPEFLTYFNYEAQPDKSGLPSDRFSAERPEGSISTLTIQRTEQRDSAMYRCASSRGQGAYEQYFGPGTRLTVT.

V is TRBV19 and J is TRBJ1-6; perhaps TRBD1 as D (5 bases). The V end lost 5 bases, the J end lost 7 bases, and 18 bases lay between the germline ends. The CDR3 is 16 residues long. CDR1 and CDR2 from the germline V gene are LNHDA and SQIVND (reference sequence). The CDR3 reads CASSARRGGENSPLHF. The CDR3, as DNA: TGTGCCAGTAGTGCCCGGCGGGGGGGGGAAAATTCACCCCTCCACTTT.

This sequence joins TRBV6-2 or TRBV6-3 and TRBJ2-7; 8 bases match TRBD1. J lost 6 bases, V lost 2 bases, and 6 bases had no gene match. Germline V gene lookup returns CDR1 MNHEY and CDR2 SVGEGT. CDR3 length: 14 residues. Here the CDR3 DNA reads TGTGCCAGCAGTTACGGGACAGGTTGGTCCGAGCAGTACTTC. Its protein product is CASSYGTGWSEQYF.

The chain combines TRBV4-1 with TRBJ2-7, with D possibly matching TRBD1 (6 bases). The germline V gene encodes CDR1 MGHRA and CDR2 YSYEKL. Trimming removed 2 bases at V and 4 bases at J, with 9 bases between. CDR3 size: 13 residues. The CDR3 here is CASSQPQGYEQYF. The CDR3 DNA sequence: TGCGCCAGCAGCCAACCACAGGGTTACGAGCAGTACTTC.

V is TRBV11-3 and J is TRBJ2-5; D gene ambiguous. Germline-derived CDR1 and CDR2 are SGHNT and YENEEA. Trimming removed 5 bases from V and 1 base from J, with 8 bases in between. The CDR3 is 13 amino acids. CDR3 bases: TGTGCCAGCAGCCGCGACTTCCAAGAGACCCAGTACTTC. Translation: CASSRDFQETQYF. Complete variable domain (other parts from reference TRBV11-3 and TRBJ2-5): EAGVVQSPRYKIIEKKQPVAFWCNPISGHNTLYWYLQNLGQGPELLIRYENEEAVDDSQLPKDRFSAERLKGVDSTLKIQPAELGDSAVYLCASSRDFQETQYFGPGTRLLVL.

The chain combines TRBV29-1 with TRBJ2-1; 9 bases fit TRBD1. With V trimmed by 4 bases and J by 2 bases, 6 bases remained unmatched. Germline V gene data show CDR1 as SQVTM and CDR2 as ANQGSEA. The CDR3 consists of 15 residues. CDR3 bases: TGCAGCGTTGTCGGACAGGGGCCCCCCTACAATGAGCAGTTCTTC. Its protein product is CSVVGQGPPYNEQFF.

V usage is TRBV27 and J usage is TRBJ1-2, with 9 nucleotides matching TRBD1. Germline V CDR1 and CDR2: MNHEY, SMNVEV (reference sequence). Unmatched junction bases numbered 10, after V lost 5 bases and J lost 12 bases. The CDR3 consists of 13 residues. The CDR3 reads CASSNPGQGPNTF. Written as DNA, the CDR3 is TGTGCCAGCAGTAATCCGGGACAGGGACCCAACACCTTC.

CDR3 DNA: TGTGCCACCAGTGATTGGAGTAGATCAGATACGCAGTATTTT. It encodes CATSDWSRSDTQYF. The J gene is TRBJ2-3, the V gene TRBV24-1; D remains unclear. CDR3 length equals 14 residues. Germline V gene data show CDR1 as KGHDR and CDR2 as SFDVKD. V lost 2 bases, J lost 4 bases, and 9 bases lay in between.

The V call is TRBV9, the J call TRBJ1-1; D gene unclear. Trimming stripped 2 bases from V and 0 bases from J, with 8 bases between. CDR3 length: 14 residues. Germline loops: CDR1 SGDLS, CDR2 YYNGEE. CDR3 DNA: TGTGCCAGCAGCGTTTACAGTATGAACACTGAAGCTTTCTTT. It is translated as CASSVYSMNTEAFF.